These 14 T cell receptor beta chains came from one sample sequenced in a study of Graves' ophthalmopathy and Graves' hyperthyroidism. The authors amplified TCR beta CDR3 regions from RNA transcripts. HTBI primers were employed in first-round RT-PCR, then a second-round multiplex PCR followed. TCRdb re-derived calls from the multiplex PCR reads in MiXCR, one entry per CDR3 protein. The sample shows roughly 380,000 distinct CDR3 sequences, approximately 15% of them seen only once. Sequencing was done on a sample of peripheral blood. These receptors were taken from a woman in her late teens or twenties with stable Graves' hyperthyroidism.

The sample holds many counts of this clonotype. The rearrangement joins TRBV6-1 to TRBJ1-2; D is perhaps TRBD1 (5 bases). V was shortened by 6 bases and J by 8 bases, with 13 bases between the two germline ends. This CDR3 is built from 12 residues. CDR1 is MNHNS and CDR2 is SASEGT in the germline V gene. In nucleotides, the CDR3 is TGTGCCAGCAGAGAAACAGGCTCGGGCTACACCTTC. It translates to CASRETGSGYTF.

In this sample, this clonotype turned up many times. This chain uses TRBV29-1 with TRBJ2-5, with D tentatively TRBD2 (6 bases). The CDR3 contains 15 residues. Germline assignment: CDR1 SQVTM and CDR2 ANQGSEA. Trimming left V 3 bases short and J 2 bases short, with 16 bases between. CDR3 region: CSVEGDTRGQETQYF. The CDR3 region has the DNA TGCAGCGTTGAGGGAGACACCCGGGGGCAAGAGACCCAGTACTTC.

This clonotype was counted ten times or more. The V and J genes are TRBV7-2 and TRBJ1-6, with 8 bases aligning to TRBD1. The CDR3 totals 13 residues. The ends lost 5 bases at V and 11 bases at J; junction bases unmatched: 5. The germline CDR1 and CDR2 sequences are SGHTA and FQGNSA. CDR3 loop: CASSPRQGTPLHF. CDR3 DNA: TGTGCCAGCAGCCCCCGACAGGGGACACCCCTCCACTTT.

The chain recombines TRBV5-1 with TRBJ2-4, with D tentatively TRBD2 (6 bases). Germline loops: CDR1 SGHRS, CDR2 YFSETQ. V was shortened by 0 bases and J by 3 bases, with 10 bases between the two germline ends. The CDR3 covers 15 residues. DNA of the CDR3: TGCGCCAGCAGCTTGGATGGGGGGTACAAAAACATTCAGTACTTC. This translates into CASSLDGGYKNIQYF.

The chain uses TRBV6-1 and TRBJ1-1, with no clear D. There are 14 residues in the CDR3. The V gene's germline CDR1 is MNHNS and CDR2 SASEGT. V lost 3 bases to trimming and J lost 3 bases, with 11 bases between them. CDR3 in amino acids: CASSDVVGYTEAFF. Here the CDR3 DNA reads TGTGCCAGCAGTGATGTCGTGGGGTACACTGAAGCTTTCTTT.

This clonotype has ten or more counts. The chain employs TRBV7-9 and TRBJ2-2, with D unclear. Germline loops: CDR1 SEHNR, CDR2 FQNEAQ (reference sequence). This CDR3 has 15 residues. Trimming stripped 8 bases from V and 4 bases from J, with 17 bases between. The CDR3 coding sequence is TGTGCCAGCCTATTATCCTCGACTGGCACCGGGGAGCTGTTTTTT. It translates to CASLLSSTGTGELFF.

This clonotype was detected many times. The rearrangement links TRBV10-3 to TRBJ1-2; 7 nucleotides match TRBD1. The length of the CDR3 is 13 residues. Per germline, CDR1 ENHRY and CDR2 SYGVKD. V shed 7 bases and J 2 bases; nucleotides not matched to a gene: 4. This chain's CDR3 is CAIMTGSNYGYTF. The CDR3 nucleotides are TGTGCCATCATGACAGGGTCAAACTATGGCTACACCTTC.

At least ten counts were recorded for this clonotype. The J gene is TRBJ1-1, the V gene TRBV12-3 or TRBV12-4; 9 nucleotides align to TRBD1. The CDR3 loop spans 16 amino acids. V lost 3 bases and J lost 1; bases outside the gene matches: 6. Here the CDR3 reads CASSFRDRVQNTEAFF. The CDR3 DNA reads as TGTGCCAGCAGTTTTAGGGACAGGGTTCAGAACACTGAAGCTTTCTTT.

The sample holds many counts of this clonotype. This sequence joins TRBV12-3 or TRBV12-4 and TRBJ1-1; no clear D. The CDR3 spans 13 residues. V was pared by 3 bases and J by 6 bases, with 11 bases between. CDR3 residues: CASSFIPKPEAFF. The CDR3 DNA follows: TGTGCCAGCAGTTTTATCCCAAAGCCTGAAGCTTTCTTT.

V is TRBV29-1 and J is TRBJ1-2, with D maybe TRBD1 (5 bases). The germline V gene has CDR1 SQVTM and CDR2 ANQGSEA. V lost 5 bases and J 4 bases, leaving 14 bases between the germline ends. The CDR3 is made up of 13 amino acids. CDR3 amino acids: CSVTRGDGYGYTF. The DNA for the CDR3 is TGCAGCGTTACTAGGGGCGACGGCTATGGCTACACCTTC.

This clonotype appeared many times. The J gene is TRBJ1-2, the V gene TRBV6-2 or TRBV6-3; TRBD1 agrees at 9 bases. The V segment lost 4 bases and the J segment 3 bases; nucleotides outside the gene matches: 6. In germline, CDR1 is MNHEY, CDR2 SVGEGT. The CDR3 sequence is 15 residues long. The CDR3 DNA reads TGTGCCAGCAGTTCCCGGGACAGGGTCGACTATGGCTACACCTTC. This encodes CASSSRDRVDYGYTF.

This clonotype was counted ten times or more. The chain couples TRBV6-1 to TRBJ1-2; no reliable D call. Germline V gives CDR1 MNHNS, CDR2 SASEGT. Trimming left V 0 bases short and J 5 bases short, with 7 bases between. The CDR3 sequence is 13 residues long. The CDR3, as DNA: TGTGCCAGCAGTGAAGCTCGCCGGTATGGCTACACCTTC. Protein: CASSEARRYGYTF.

In nucleotides, the CDR3 is TGCAGCGCCAACACCAGACTAGCGGAACAAAACATTCAGTACTTC. It is translated as CSANTRLAEQNIQYF. The chain uses TRBV29-1 and TRBJ2-4, with 9 bases identical to TRBD2. J gave up 5 bases and V 7 bases, and 12 bases lay outside the gene matches. The CDR3 is 15 amino acids. Germline loops: CDR1 SQVTM, CDR2 ANQGSEA. Drawing the rest from reference TRBV29-1 and TRBJ2-4, the complete variable domain is SAVISQKPSRDICQRGTSLTIQCQVDSQVTMMFWYRQQPGQSLTLIATANQGSEATYESGFVIDKFPISRPNLTFSTLTVSNMSPEDSSIYLCSANTRLAEQNIQYFGAGTRLSVL.

This clonotype has only a few counts. This chain uses TRBV13 with TRBJ1-1, with 9 bases that match TRBD1. This CDR3 has 13 amino acids. Germline V gene data show CDR1 as PRHDT and CDR2 as FYEKMQ (reference sequence). After removal of 2 bases from V and 7 bases from J, the junction contained 2 bases not matched to a gene. CDR3 sequence: CASSLTGGFEAFF. CDR3 in DNA: TGTGCCAGCAGCTTAACAGGGGGCTTTGAAGCTTTCTTT. Complete variable domain (other parts from reference TRBV13 and TRBJ1-1): AAGVIQSPRHLIKEKRETATLKCYPIPRHDTVYWYQQGPGQDPQFLISFYEKMQSDKGSIPDRFSAQQFSDYHSELNMSSLELGDSALYFCASSLTGGFEAFFGQGTRLTVV.